The 31 T cell receptor beta chains reported below all come from one sample, sequenced in a study of T-cell memory formation after mild COVID-19. TCRdb fed the 5' RACE reads into MiXCR, producing one record per CDR3 protein. The sample lists roughly 450,000 distinct CDR3 sequences; 15% to 20% were seen once. What was sequenced was PBMCs or a T cell subset sorted from them (not recorded which). These TCRs come from an adult woman who had mild COVID-19 (a few samples of this study predate the infection). Cell type and time point are not known.

The chain couples TRBV6-6 to TRBJ2-7; 12 nucleotides agree with TRBD1. V was pared by 7 bases and J by 7 bases, with 11 bases of the junction left unmatched. Germline assignment: CDR1 MNHNY and CDR2 SVGAGI (reference sequence). CDR3 length: 15 amino acids. The CDR3 DNA sequence: TGTGCCAGCAACACCGAGGGACAGGGGGCATATGAGCAGTACTTC. Translation: CASNTEGQGAYEQYF.

V gene TRBV27 combines with J gene TRBJ1-5; no clear D. Trimming removed 4 bases at V and 3 bases at J, with 13 bases between. This CDR3 has 15 residues. CDR1 is MNHEY and CDR2 is SMNVEV in the germline V gene (reference sequence). The CDR3 nucleotides read TGTGCCAGCAGTTCGACAATCAGGAACAATCAGCCCCAGCATTTT. Translating gives CASSSTIRNNQPQHF.

The rearrangement joins TRBV3-1 to TRBJ2-3; D gene unclear. V lost 0 bases to trimming and J lost 5 bases, with 9 bases between them. CDR1 is LGHDT, CDR2 YNNKEL, per germline (reference sequence). The CDR3 runs to 14 residues. CDR3 sequence: CASSQEWMRDTQYF. The CDR3 region has the DNA TGTGCCAGCAGCCAAGAGTGGATGAGAGATACGCAGTATTTT.

This clonotype has a handful of counts. The chain combines TRBV18 with TRBJ1-2, with D possibly TRBD1 on 5 matching bases. This CDR3 contains 15 residues. The germline V gene has CDR1 KGHSH and CDR2 LQKENI. Trimming took 2 bases from V and 4 from J, leaving 14 bases between them. The CDR3 DNA reads TGTGCCAGCTCACCAGAACTGGGACTATCCTATGGCTACACCTTC. It specifies CASSPELGLSYGYTF.

The CDR3 region is CASSYGPGPPPRVLTF. CDR3 nucleotide sequence: TGTGCCAGCAGTTACGGGCCAGGCCCCCCTCCGCGCGTCCTGACTTTC. The chain recombines TRBV6-5 with TRBJ2-6; no firm D call. Germline assignment: CDR1 MNHEY and CDR2 SVGAGI. CDR3 size: 16 residues. Trimming took 2 bases from V and 12 from J, leaving 20 bases between them.

The chain has TRBV15 and TRBJ2-7; TRBD1 agrees at 10 bases. CDR1 LNHNV and CDR2 YYDKDF come from the germline V gene (reference sequence). CDR3 length: 14 amino acids. V lost 5 bases to trimming and J lost 3 bases; unmatched junction nucleotides: 4. CDR3 in DNA: TGTGCCACCAGCCTGGACAGGGGGAGCTACGAGCAGTACTTC. Residues: CATSLDRGSYEQYF.

This clonotype came up a few times. V usage is TRBV5-1 and J usage is TRBJ2-1, with D possibly matching TRBD1 (6 bases). V was clipped by 6 bases and J by 0 bases, with 10 bases between them. Germline CDR1 and CDR2: SGHRS and YFSETQ. The CDR3 runs 14 residues. DNA for the CDR3: TGCGCCAGCAACAGGGAAAGCTCCTACAATGAGCAGTTCTTC. It yields the protein CASNRESSYNEQFF.

This clonotype was counted a single time. The chain links TRBV19 to TRBJ2-2, with TRBD2 as a possible D gene (6 bases). The length of the CDR3 is 16 residues. Germline lookup yields CDR1 LNHDA and CDR2 SQIVND (reference sequence). Trimming shortened V by 6 bases and J by 0 bases, and 14 bases separated the two germline ends. DNA for the CDR3: TGTGCCAGTAGGGGGAGGATAAGTACGAACACCGGGGAGCTGTTTTTT. As protein: CASRGRISTNTGELFF.

This clonotype was seen a few times. The V gene is TRBV5-1, the J gene TRBJ2-3, with 11 bases identical to TRBD2. The CDR3 is made up of 16 amino acids. Germline lookup yields CDR1 SGHRS and CDR2 YFSETQ. With 2 bases clipped from V and 2 bases from J, the junction kept 4 bases outside the gene matches. Written as DNA, the CDR3 is TGCGCCAGCAGCTTAACGACTAGCGGGGCCACAGATACGCAGTATTTT. It translates to CASSLTTSGATDTQYF.

The chain employs TRBV5-6 and TRBJ1-2, with a weak D call TRBD1 (6 bases). The CDR3 consists of 16 residues. V was trimmed by 4 bases and J by 4 bases, leaving 20 bases between them. Germline V gene lookup returns CDR1 SGHDT and CDR2 YYEEEE. In nucleotides, the CDR3 is TGTGCCAGCAGCCCTGGGGACACCGGATCAATCTATGGCTACACCTTC. Translated, it gives CASSPGDTGSIYGYTF.

This clonotype was recorded once. This rearrangement joins TRBV27 to TRBJ2-6, with D unclear. This CDR3 is 13 amino acids long. Looked up from germline, CDR1 is MNHEY and CDR2 is SMNVEV (reference sequence). V lost 2 bases, J lost 3 bases, and 2 bases lay in between. CDR3 coding DNA: TGTGCCAGCAGTTTAAATGGGGCCAACGTCCTGACTTTC. Translating gives CASSLNGANVLTF.

The chain is built from TRBV18 and TRBJ2-5, with 8 bases matching TRBD1. CDR3 length equals 14 residues. The germline gives CDR1 KGHSH, CDR2 LQKENI. After removal of 3 bases from V and 5 bases from J, the junction contained 5 bases not matched to a gene. CDR3 sequence: CASSPGQGTETQYF. CDR3 nucleotide sequence: TGTGCCAGCTCACCCGGACAGGGAACGGAGACCCAGTACTTC.

This sequence joins TRBV6-5 and TRBJ2-7, with TRBD1 as a possible D gene (6 bases). The CDR3 spans 15 residues. Germline V gene sequence: CDR1 MNHEY, CDR2 SVGAGI. V was pared by 4 bases and J by 1 base, with 14 bases between. The CDR3 DNA reads as TGTGCCAGCAGTTCCCGACAGGCCCTGTCCTACGAGCAGTACTTC. It specifies CASSSRQALSYEQYF.

J is TRBJ2-1 and V is TRBV6-5, with D possibly TRBD1 on 5 matching bases. The CDR3 spans 13 residues. Germline assignment: CDR1 MNHEY and CDR2 SVGAGI. V dropped 0 bases and J dropped 9 bases, with 9 bases sitting between them. The DNA of the CDR3 is TGTGCCAGCAGTTACTCTCCAAGGGGTGAGCAGTTCTTC. Translated: CASSYSPRGEQFF.

Many counts were recorded for this clonotype. The chain is built from TRBV13 and TRBJ2-3, with 12 bases lining up with TRBD1. After removal of 2 bases from V and 6 bases from J, the junction contained 9 bases not matched to a gene. There are 17 residues in the CDR3. Germline CDR1 is PRHDT and CDR2 is FYEKMQ (reference sequence). CDR3 in amino acids: CASSLSRDRGRRDTQYF. The CDR3 DNA reads as TGTGCCAGCAGCTTAAGCCGGGACAGGGGGCGTCGGGATACGCAGTATTTT.

This clonotype was picked up a small number of times. V usage is TRBV12-3 or TRBV12-4 and J usage is TRBJ2-1, with TRBD2 as a possible D gene (6 bases). This CDR3 spans 16 amino acids. The V and J ends lost 0 bases and 8 bases respectively, with 17 bases between them. CDR3 bases: TGTGCCAGCAGTTTAGCGCTGGCGGGACGCGGGTATGAGCAGTTCTTC. Amino acids: CASSLALAGRGYEQFF.

There are a few counts of this clonotype. The CDR3 is CASSQEDSFYGYTF. CDR3 DNA: TGCGCCAGCAGCCAAGAAGACAGCTTCTATGGCTACACCTTC. The chain combines TRBV4-1 with TRBJ1-2; TRBD1 might be the D (5 bases). The CDR3 has 14 amino acids. V was pared by 0 bases and J by 4 bases, with 9 bases between. The germline V gene encodes CDR1 MGHRA and CDR2 YSYEKL.

This clonotype was detected only a few times. One end of the junction varies from germline; a read error may be responsible. The rearrangement links TRBV7-2 to TRBJ2-5, with TRBD2 identical over 12 bases. This CDR3 comprises 13 residues. CDR1 is SGHTA and CDR2 is FQGNSA in the germline V gene. CDR3 sequence: CASSLVGLTSGSF. In nucleotides, the CDR3 is TGTGCCAGCAGCTTAGTGGGGTTGACTAGCGGGAGCTTC.

This clonotype was recorded a few times. The chain is built from TRBV4-1 and TRBJ2-5; unclear D gene. This CDR3 contains 16 residues. The germline V and J ends were trimmed by 0 bases and 1 base, with 12 bases remaining between them. Germline CDR1 reads MGHRA; CDR2 reads YSYEKL. The CDR3 nucleotides are TGCGCCAGCAGCCAAGATTGGGCTACCTCCCAAGAGACCCAGTACTTC. This codes for CASSQDWATSQETQYF.

There are a few counts of this clonotype. The gene calls are TRBV29-1 and TRBJ2-2, with TRBD1 identical over 9 bases. From germline, CDR1 is SQVTM and CDR2 ANQGSEA. CDR3 length: 15 residues. V dropped 0 bases and J dropped 5; count of bases not matched to a gene: 4. DNA for the CDR3: TGCAGCGTTGAAGACGGGGACAGGGCTACCGGGGAGCTGTTTTTT. This sequence encodes CSVEDGDRATGELFF.

This chain connects TRBV15 to TRBJ2-1; D is unresolved. CDR3 length: 12 amino acids. Between the trimmed V and J ends, which lost 1 base and 8 bases, there was a span of 6 bases. The V gene's germline CDR1 is LNHNV and CDR2 YYDKDF (reference sequence). The CDR3 coding sequence is TGTGCCACCAGCAGAGCGGCCTATGAGCAGTTCTTC. This sequence encodes CATSRAAYEQFF. The full variable domain, completed using reference TRBV15 and TRBJ2-1, is DAMVIQNPRYQVTQFGKPVTLSCSQTLNHNVMYWYQQKSSQAPKLLFHYYDKDFNNEADTPDNFQSRRPNTSFCFLDIRSPGLGDTAMYLCATSRAAYEQFFGPGTRLTVL.

The V call is TRBV9, the J call TRBJ2-1; 13 bases are a match to TRBD2. CDR1 and CDR2 (germline): SGDLS, YYNGEE. The CDR3 contains 16 residues. V lost 0 bases, J lost 4 bases, and 1 base stayed unmatched. CDR3 protein: CASSVEGLAGYNEQFF. The CDR3, as DNA: TGTGCCAGCAGCGTAGAGGGACTAGCGGGATACAATGAGCAGTTCTTC.

In this sample, this clonotype turned up a few times. The chain links TRBV12-3 or TRBV12-4 to TRBJ2-2; no definite D call. Deletions cut 6 bases from V and 0 bases from J, with 8 bases between. This CDR3 region has 14 residues. CDR3 residues: CASRIFANTGELFF. As DNA, the CDR3 is TGTGCCAGCAGAATATTCGCGAACACCGGGGAGCTGTTTTTT.

V gene TRBV12-3 or TRBV12-4 combines with J gene TRBJ2-7, with 10 bases aligning to TRBD1. Trimming removed 3 bases from V and 2 bases from J; junction bases left unmatched: 7. This CDR3 is built from 16 residues. This CDR3 reads CASSLGGTGVAYEQYF. Here the CDR3 DNA reads TGTGCCAGCAGTTTGGGTGGGACAGGGGTGGCCTACGAGCAGTACTTC.

This clonotype was found once. The rearrangement links TRBV7-3 to TRBJ1-1; D unclear. V lost 4 bases and J 0 bases, leaving 12 bases between the germline ends. The CDR3 is 15 amino acids. Germline V lookup: CDR1 SGHTA, CDR2 FQGTGA. CDR3 region: CASSSQTGMNTEAFF. CDR3 DNA: TGTGCCAGCAGCTCCCAGACCGGGATGAACACTGAAGCTTTCTTT.

The chain uses TRBV20-1 and TRBJ1-1; 7 nucleotides align to TRBD1. Germline V gives CDR1 DFQATT, CDR2 SNEGSKA (reference sequence). Germline trimming cut 5 bases from V and 3 bases from J; bases unmatched to any gene: 9. The CDR3 consists of 14 residues. The DNA for the CDR3 is TGCAGTGCTGGTAGACAGGGTGGAGACACTGAAGCTTTCTTT. Translation: CSAGRQGGDTEAFF.

This clonotype has more than one count but fewer than ten. The V and J genes are TRBV15 and TRBJ1-4; TRBD1 might be the D (5 bases). CDR3 size: 16 residues. Germline loops: CDR1 LNHNV, CDR2 YYDKDF (reference sequence). V gave up 0 bases and J gave up 0 bases, with 8 bases separating them. CDR3 DNA sequence: TGTGCCACCAGCAGAGATCAGGGTCCAACTAATGAAAAACTGTTTTTT. Residues: CATSRDQGPTNEKLFF.

The sample holds a few counts of this clonotype. The rearrangement joins TRBV15 to TRBJ2-5; D is perhaps TRBD1 (6 bases). Trimming cost V 0 bases and J 2 bases, with 10 bases left between them. The V gene's germline CDR1 is LNHNV and CDR2 YYDKDF (reference sequence). The CDR3 extends over 15 amino acids. The CDR3: CATSRDRDTQETQYF. CDR3 sequence (DNA): TGTGCCACCAGCAGAGACCGGGACACTCAAGAGACCCAGTACTTC.

In this sample, this clonotype turned up a few times. This rearrangement joins TRBV10-3 to TRBJ1-2, with 9 bases lining up with TRBD1. V was pared by 8 bases and J by 8 bases, with 18 bases of the junction left unmatched. From germline, CDR1 is ENHRY and CDR2 SYGVKD. CDR3 length equals 16 residues. The CDR3 DNA reads as TGTGCCATCGGTTGGACAGGGGTTAACTTATCGAGGGGCTACACCTTC. Translation: CAIGWTGVNLSRGYTF.

This clonotype has just a few counts. J is TRBJ2-1 and V is TRBV5-6; 9 bases align to TRBD2. Germline V gene lookup returns CDR1 SGHDT and CDR2 YYEEEE. This CDR3 has 15 amino acids. Trimming removed 7 bases from V and 7 bases from J; junction bases left unmatched: 12. CDR3 DNA sequence: TGTGCCAGCGACGCGGCGGGAGGGCCGCGTAATGAGCAGTTCTTC. Its protein product is CASDAAGGPRNEQFF.

The rearrangement joins TRBV4-1 to TRBJ2-3; the D is unclear. The CDR3 extends over 12 amino acids. The germline V gene encodes CDR1 MGHRA and CDR2 YSYEKL. Trimming left V 5 bases short and J 8 bases short, with 11 bases between. The CDR3 loop reads CASSAAPGTQYF. The DNA for the CDR3 is TGCGCCAGCAGCGCGGCCCCCGGTACGCAGTATTTT.